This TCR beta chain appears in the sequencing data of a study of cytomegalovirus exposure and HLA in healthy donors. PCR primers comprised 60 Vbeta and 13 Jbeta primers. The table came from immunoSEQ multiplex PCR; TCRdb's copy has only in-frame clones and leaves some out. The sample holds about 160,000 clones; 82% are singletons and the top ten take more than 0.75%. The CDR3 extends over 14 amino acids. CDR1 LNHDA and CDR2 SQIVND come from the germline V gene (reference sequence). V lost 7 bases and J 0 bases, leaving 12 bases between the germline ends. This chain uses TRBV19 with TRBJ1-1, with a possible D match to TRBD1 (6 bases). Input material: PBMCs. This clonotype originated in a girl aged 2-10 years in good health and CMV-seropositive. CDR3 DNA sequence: TGTGCCAGTAATTTCGGGGACATGAACACTGAAGCTTTCTTT. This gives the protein CASNFGDMNTEAFF. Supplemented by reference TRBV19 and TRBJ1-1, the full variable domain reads DGGITQSPKYLFRKEGQNVTLSCEQNLNHDAMYWYRQDPGQGLRLIYYSQIVNDFQKGDIAEGYSVSREKKESFPLTVTSAQKNPTAFYLCASNFGDMNTEAFFGQGTRLTVV.